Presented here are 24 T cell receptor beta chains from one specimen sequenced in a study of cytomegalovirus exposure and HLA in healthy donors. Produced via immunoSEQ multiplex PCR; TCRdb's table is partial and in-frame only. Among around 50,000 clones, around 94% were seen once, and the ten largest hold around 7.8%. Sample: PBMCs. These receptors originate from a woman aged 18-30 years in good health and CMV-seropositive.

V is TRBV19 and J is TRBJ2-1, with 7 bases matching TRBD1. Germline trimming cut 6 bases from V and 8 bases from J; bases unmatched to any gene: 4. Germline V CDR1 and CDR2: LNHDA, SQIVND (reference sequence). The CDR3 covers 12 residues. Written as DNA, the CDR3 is TGTGCCAGTAGCCTCGACAGGGATGAGCAGTTCTTC. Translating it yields CASSLDRDEQFF.

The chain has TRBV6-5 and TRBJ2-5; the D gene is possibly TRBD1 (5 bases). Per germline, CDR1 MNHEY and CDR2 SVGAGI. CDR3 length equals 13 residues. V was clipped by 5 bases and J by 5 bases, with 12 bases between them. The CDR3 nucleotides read TGTGCCAGCAGTCCAGGGTGGCGGGAGACCCAGTACTTC. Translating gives CASSPGWRETQYF.

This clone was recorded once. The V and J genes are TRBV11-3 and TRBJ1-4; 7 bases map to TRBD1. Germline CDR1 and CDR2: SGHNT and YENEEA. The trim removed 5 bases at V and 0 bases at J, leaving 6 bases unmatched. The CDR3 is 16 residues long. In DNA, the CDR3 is TGTGCCAGCAGCCCAACCGGGACAGCAACTAATGAAAAACTGTTTTTT. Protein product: CASSPTGTATNEKLFF.

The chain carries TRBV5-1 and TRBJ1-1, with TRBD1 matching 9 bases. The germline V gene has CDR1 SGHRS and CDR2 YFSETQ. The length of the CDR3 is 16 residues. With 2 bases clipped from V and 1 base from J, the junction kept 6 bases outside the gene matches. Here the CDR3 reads CASSFYLTGGNTEAFF. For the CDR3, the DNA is TGCGCCAGCAGCTTTTACCTGACAGGGGGGAACACTGAAGCTTTCTTT.

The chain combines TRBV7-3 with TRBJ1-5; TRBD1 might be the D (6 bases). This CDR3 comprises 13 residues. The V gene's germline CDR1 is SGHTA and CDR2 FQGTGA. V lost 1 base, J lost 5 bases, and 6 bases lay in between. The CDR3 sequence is CASSLKGDQPQHF. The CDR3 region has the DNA TGTGCCAGCAGCTTAAAGGGGGATCAGCCCCAGCATTTT.

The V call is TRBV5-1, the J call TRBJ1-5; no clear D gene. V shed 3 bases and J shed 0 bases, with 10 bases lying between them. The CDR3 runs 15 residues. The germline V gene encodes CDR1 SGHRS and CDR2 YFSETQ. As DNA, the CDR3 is TGCGCCAGCAGCTCCCTCCCTTCTAGCAATCAGCCCCAGCATTTT. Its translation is CASSSLPSSNQPQHF.

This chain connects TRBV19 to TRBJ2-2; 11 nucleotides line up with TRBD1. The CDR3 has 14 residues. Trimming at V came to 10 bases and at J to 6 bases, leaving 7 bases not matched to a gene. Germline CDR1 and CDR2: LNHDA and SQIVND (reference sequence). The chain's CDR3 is CATSDRGRSGELFF. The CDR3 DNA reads TGTGCCACGTCGGACAGGGGGCGATCCGGGGAGCTGTTTTTT.

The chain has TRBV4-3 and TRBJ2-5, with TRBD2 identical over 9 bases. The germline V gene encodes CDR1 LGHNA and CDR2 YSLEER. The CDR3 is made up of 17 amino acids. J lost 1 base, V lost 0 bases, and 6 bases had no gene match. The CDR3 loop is CASSQDRAGGPQETQYF. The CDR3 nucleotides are TGCGCCAGCAGCCAAGACAGGGCGGGAGGGCCCCAAGAGACCCAGTACTTC.

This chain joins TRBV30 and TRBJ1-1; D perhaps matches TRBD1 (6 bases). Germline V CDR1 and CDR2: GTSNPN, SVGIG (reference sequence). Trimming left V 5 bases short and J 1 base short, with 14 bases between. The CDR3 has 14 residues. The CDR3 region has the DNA TGTGCCTGGCGGAGACGGGGGGCGAACACTGAAGCTTTCTTT. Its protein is CAWRRRGANTEAFF.

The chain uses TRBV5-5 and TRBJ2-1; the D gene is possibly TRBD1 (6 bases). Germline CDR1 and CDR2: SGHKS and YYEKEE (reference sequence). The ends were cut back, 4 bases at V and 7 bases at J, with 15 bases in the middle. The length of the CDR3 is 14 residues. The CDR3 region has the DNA TGTGCCAGCAGCATGGACTTCCAGGGGAATGAGCAGTTCTTC. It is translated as CASSMDFQGNEQFF.

The CDR3 nucleotides read TGTGCCAGCAGCCCCGGGACAGGGGACACCGGGGAGCTGTTTTTT. Encoded protein: CASSPGTGDTGELFF. The V gene is TRBV4-2, the J gene TRBJ2-2, with 10 bases aligning to TRBD1. CDR1 and CDR2 from the germline V gene are LGHNA and YNFKEQ. This CDR3 is built from 15 residues. V was clipped by 4 bases and J by 3 bases; unmatched bases: 2.

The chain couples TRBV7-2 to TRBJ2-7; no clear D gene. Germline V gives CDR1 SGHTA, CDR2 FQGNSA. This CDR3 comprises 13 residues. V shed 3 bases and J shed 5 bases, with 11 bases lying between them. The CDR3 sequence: CASSFERVHEQYF. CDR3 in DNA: TGTGCCAGCAGCTTCGAACGAGTTCACGAGCAGTACTTC.

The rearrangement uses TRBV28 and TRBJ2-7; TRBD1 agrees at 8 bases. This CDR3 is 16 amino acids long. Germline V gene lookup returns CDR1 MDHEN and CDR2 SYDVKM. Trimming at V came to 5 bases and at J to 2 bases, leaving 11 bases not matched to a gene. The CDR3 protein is CASSPKDRVGPYEQYF. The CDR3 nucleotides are TGTGCCAGCAGTCCCAAGGACAGGGTAGGCCCCTACGAGCAGTACTTC. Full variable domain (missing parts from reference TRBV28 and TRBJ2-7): DVKVTQSSRYLVKRTGEKVFLECVQDMDHENMFWYRQDPGLGLRLIYFSYDVKMKEKGDIPEGYSVSREKKERFSLILESASTNQTSMYLCASSPKDRVGPYEQYFGPGTRLTVT.

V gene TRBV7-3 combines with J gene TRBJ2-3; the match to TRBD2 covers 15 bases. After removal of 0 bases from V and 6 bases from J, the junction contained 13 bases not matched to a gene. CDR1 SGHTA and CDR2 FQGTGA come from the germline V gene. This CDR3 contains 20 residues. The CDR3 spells CASSLTGLAGGGSMRDTQYF. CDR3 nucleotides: TGTGCCAGCAGCTTAACGGGACTAGCGGGAGGAGGCTCTATGAGGGATACGCAGTATTTT.

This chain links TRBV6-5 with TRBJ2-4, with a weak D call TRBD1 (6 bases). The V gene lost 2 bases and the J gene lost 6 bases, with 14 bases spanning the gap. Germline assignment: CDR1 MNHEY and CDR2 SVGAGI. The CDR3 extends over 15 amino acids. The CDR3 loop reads CASSYNRELGNIQYF. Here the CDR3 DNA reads TGTGCCAGCAGTTACAACAGGGAGTTGGGAAACATTCAGTACTTC.

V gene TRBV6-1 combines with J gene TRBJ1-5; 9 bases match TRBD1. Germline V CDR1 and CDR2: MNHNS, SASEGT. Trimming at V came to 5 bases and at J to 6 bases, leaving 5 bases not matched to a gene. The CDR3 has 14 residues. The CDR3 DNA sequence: TGTGCCAGCAGTCCCACAGGGGGCTCTCAGCCCCAGCATTTT. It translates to CASSPTGGSQPQHF.

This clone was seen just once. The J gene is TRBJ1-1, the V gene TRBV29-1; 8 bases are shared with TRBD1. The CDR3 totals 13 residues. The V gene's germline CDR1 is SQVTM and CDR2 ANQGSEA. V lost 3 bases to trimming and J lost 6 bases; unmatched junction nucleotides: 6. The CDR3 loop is CSVDGMTGAEAFF. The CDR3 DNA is TGCAGCGTTGACGGGATGACAGGGGCTGAAGCTTTCTTT.

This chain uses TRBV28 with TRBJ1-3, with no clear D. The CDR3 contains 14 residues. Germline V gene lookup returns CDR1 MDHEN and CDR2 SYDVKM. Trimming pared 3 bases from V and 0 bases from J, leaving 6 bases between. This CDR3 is CASSFPSSGNTIYF. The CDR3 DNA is TGTGCCAGCAGTTTTCCCAGCTCTGGAAACACCATATATTTT.

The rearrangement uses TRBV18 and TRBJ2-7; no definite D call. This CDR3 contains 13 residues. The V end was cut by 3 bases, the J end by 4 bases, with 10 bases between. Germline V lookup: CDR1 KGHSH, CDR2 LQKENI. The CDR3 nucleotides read TGTGCCAGCTCACCGAAGCCGGGTTACGAGCAGTACTTC. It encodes CASSPKPGYEQYF.

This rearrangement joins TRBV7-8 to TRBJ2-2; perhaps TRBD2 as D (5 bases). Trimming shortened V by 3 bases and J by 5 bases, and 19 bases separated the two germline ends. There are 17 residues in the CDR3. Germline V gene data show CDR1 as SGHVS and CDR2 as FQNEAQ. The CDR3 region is CASSLERPAPGTGELFF. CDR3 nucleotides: TGTGCCAGCAGCTTGGAACGGCCAGCCCCGGGGACCGGGGAGCTGTTTTTT.

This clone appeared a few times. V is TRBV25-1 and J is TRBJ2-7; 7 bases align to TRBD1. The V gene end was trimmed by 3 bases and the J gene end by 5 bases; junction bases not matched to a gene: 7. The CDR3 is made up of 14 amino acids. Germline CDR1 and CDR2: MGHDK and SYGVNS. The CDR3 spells CASSDADRDNEQYF. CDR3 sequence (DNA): TGTGCCAGCAGTGACGCCGACAGGGATAACGAGCAGTACTTC.

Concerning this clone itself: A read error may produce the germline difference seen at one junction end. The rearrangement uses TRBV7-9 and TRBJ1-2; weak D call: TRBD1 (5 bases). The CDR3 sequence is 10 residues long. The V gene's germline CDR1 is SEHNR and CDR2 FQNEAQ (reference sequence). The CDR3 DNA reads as TGTGCCAGCAGCTTAGTCCTGACAGCCTTC. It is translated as CASSLVLTAF. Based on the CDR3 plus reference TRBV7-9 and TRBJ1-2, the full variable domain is DTGVSQNPRHKITKRGQNVTFRCDPISEHNRLYWYRQTLGQGPEFLTYFQNEAQLEKSRLLSDRFSAERPKGSFSTLEIQRTEQGDSAMYLCASSLVLTAFGSGTRLTVV.

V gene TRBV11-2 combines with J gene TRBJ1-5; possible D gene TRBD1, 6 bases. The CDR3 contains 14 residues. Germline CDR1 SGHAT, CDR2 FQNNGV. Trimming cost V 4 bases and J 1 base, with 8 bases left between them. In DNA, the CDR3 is TGTGCCAGCAGCTATACAGGGAGCAATCAGCCCCAGCATTTT. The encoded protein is CASSYTGSNQPQHF.

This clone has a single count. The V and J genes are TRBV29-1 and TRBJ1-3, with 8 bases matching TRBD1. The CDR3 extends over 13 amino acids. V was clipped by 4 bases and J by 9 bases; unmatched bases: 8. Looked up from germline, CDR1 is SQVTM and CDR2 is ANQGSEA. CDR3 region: CSVGTDRAGTIYF. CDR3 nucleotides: TGCAGCGTTGGAACGGACAGGGCGGGCACCATATATTTT.